This TCR beta chain came from a study of shared clonotypes between healthy human individuals (dated by TCRdb to 2018 to 2020). Concerning the study at large: The cohort comprised two women and three men aged 18 to 49 years. The study deeply sequenced blood TCR repertoires of about 5 healthy adults to estimate repertoire size and the extent of clonotype sharing between individuals. Different laboratories and diverse techniques were used to prepare libraries and sequence TCR repertoires, to increase sequencing depth and limit assay-specific biases. Per donor, leukapheresis produced somewhere between about 0.94 and 9.5 billion PBMCs. What the work shows at the level of the full study, not this receptor alone: Sampling was restricted to blood, and TCR repertoires in tissues likely differ from the TCR repertoires found in blood. Because the study included only a small number of donors, the genetic and exposure-history diversity represented was limited. Based on pairwise subsampling, the degree of clonotype sharing among donors was expected to be affected by sequencing depth.

TCR CDR3 regions were amplified from genomic DNA by multiplex PCR using the deep immunoSEQ assay. Extracted genomic DNA from each cell subset was spread evenly across all wells of several immunoSEQ 96-well plates, with each plate serving as a replicate. For unsorted PBMC, each replicate PCR was loaded with 300 to 350 ng genomic DNA, equivalent to approximately 33,000 T cell genomes. Ten immunoSEQ deep assay plates were used to sequence the unsorted PBMC genomic DNA. Purified libraries were measured with a Qubit 3.0 fluorometer, size-checked on a Bioanalyzer 2100, and measured again with the KAPA Library Quantification kit. A separate single-read 150-cycle Illumina NextSeq 550 flow cell was used to sequence each immunoSEQ 96-well plate. Concerning the study's data processing: The immunoSEQ output contained only junctional sequences without quality scores, so filtering could not match that applied to full-length reads. To assign V/J genes and CDR3, sequences were annotated using PyIR, a Python wrapper for IgBLAST v1.9, with IMGT germline references. Reads were removed for weak V/J assignments (E-value above 1e-6), missing CDR3, stop codons, out-of-frame junctions, or ambiguous translated residues. V3J clonotypes were defined by identical inferred V gene, J gene, and CDR3 amino acid sequence. To compute the percentage overlap between repertoires, the number of shared unique clonotypes was divided by the size of the smaller repertoire. RTK rarefaction, the Chao1 estimator, and Recon v2.1 estimates of unobserved clonotypes were used to assess repertoire richness. TCRdb took this table from immuneACCESS and kept in-frame rearrangements with V and J called. Such tables lack part of the clones; where checked against another copy, unresolved V genes explain under half of the gap, and the rest is unexplained. V, J and clone size are those of that table, while D and trimming were read from the DNA. The sample yields 450,000 to 600,000 clones; roughly 78% were counted once. The ten largest clones take up roughly 13% of the sample.

This clone was seen more than once but under ten times. Its cognate antigen has yet to be identified. The input lacks base qualities; no much larger clone sits a single base away. Healthy HIV-negative adults with no recently reported acute infections or vaccinations were included as donors. All donors were Caucasian adults living in Nashville, Tennessee, USA. In the unsorted samples, 70 million to 95 million PBMCs were counted, and genomic DNA was extracted using the QIAamp DNA Blood Mini kit. Blood was obtained by leukapheresis, after which PBMCs were separated by Ficoll-Histopaque density gradient centrifugation and cryopreserved in liquid nitrogen vapor phase. Sequencing input: PBMCs. This clonotype originated in a woman aged 40-49 years in good health. Some clones in this sample may be carry-over from other donors' samples.

The CDR3 reads CASSVAPGGTGNEKLFF. The nucleotides are TGTGCCAGCAGCGTAGCTCCCGGCGGGACAGGGAATGAAAAACTGTTTTTT. Recombination joined TRBV9 with TRBJ1-4; TRBD1 matches 9 bases in the middle. The cysteine opens and the phenylalanine closes a CDR3 of 17 amino acids. Only the CDR3 DNA stays, 51 bases, in frame from base 1. CDR1 SGDLS and CDR2 YYNGEE were looked up in the germline V gene. V is trimmed back by 0 bases and J by 5 bases, and the junction contains 8 bases that no gene match accounts for.